This entry lists 21 T cell receptor beta chains sequenced from one sample in a study of shared clonotypes between healthy human individuals. Here immunoSEQ multiplex PCR was the method, and the copy in TCRdb shows in-frame clones only, minus some. The table includes about 2.1 million clones, approximately 94% detected once. Naive CD8 cells comprised CD45RO-negative, CCR7-positively selected cells, excluding terminally differentiated effector memory CD45RA+ cells. The specimen was naive CD8+ T cells from PBMCs. The receptors were gathered from a man aged 18 to 30 in good health. Some clones in this sample may be carry-over from other donors' samples.

The V gene is TRBV5-1, the J gene TRBJ2-3, with D perhaps being TRBD1 or TRBD2 (5 bases each). This CDR3 region has 14 residues. Germline V gene data show CDR1 as SGHRS and CDR2 as YFSETQ. V dropped 3 bases and J dropped 3 bases, with 11 bases sitting between them. CDR3 sequence (DNA): TGCGCCAGCAGCTCCCCGGGGCTGACAGATACGCAGTATTTT. Protein product: CASSSPGLTDTQYF.

The chain links TRBV19 to TRBJ1-5; possibly TRBD1 for D (6 bases). This CDR3 has 16 amino acids. The ends were cut back, 6 bases at V and 7 bases at J, with 22 bases in the middle. Germline assignment: CDR1 LNHDA and CDR2 SQIVND (reference sequence). DNA of the CDR3: TGTGCCAGTAGCTTCATCCGGGACATCCTTGACCAGCCCCAGCATTTT. This translates into CASSFIRDILDQPQHF.

With respect to this clone: Other DNA sequences within the sample encode an identical CDR3. The chain links TRBV29-1 to TRBJ2-7; the D gene could be TRBD1 or TRBD2 (5 bases each). Per the germline V gene, CDR1 is SQVTM and CDR2 is ANQGSEA. V dropped 2 bases and J dropped 4 bases, with 12 bases sitting between them. CDR3 length: 13 residues. For the CDR3, the DNA is TGCAGCGTTGAAAAGGGGACCCCGTACGAGCAGTACTTC. This translates into CSVEKGTPYEQYF.

This chain connects TRBV9 to TRBJ2-1, with no clear D. This CDR3 has 16 residues. Trimming shortened V by 0 bases and J by 8 bases, and 18 bases separated the two germline ends. Germline-derived CDR1 and CDR2 are SGDLS and YYNGEE. The CDR3 region has the DNA TGTGCCAGCAGCGTAGAGCAGACGGTTGGTGTAGATGAGCAGTTCTTC. This sequence encodes CASSVEQTVGVDEQFF.

This clone was seen a single time. The V and J genes are TRBV6-5 and TRBJ1-2; 7 bases agree with TRBD1. The CDR3 spans 14 residues. V lost 6 bases to trimming and J lost 2 bases; unmatched junction nucleotides: 6. Germline CDR1 reads MNHEY; CDR2 reads SVGAGI. CDR3 residues: CASSSGQANYGYTF. CDR3 nucleotides: TGTGCCAGCAGCAGTGGACAGGCCAACTATGGCTACACCTTC.

This clone was observed once. Other DNA sequences from this sample encode an identical CDR3 as well. The genes are TRBV28 and TRBJ2-1; possible D gene TRBD2, 5 bases. V was trimmed by 2 bases and J by 1 base, leaving 9 bases between them. The CDR3 is made up of 15 amino acids. Germline loops: CDR1 MDHEN, CDR2 SYDVKM. The CDR3 spells CASSLGLASYNEQFF. The CDR3 DNA is TGTGCCAGCAGTTTAGGGCTAGCTTCCTACAATGAGCAGTTCTTC.

J is TRBJ2-1 and V is TRBV29-1; the match to TRBD2 covers 14 bases. CDR3 length equals 15 residues. The ends lost 6 bases at V and 3 bases at J; junction bases unmatched: 4. Germline lookup yields CDR1 SQVTM and CDR2 ANQGSEA. The CDR3 DNA is TGCAGCGTCGCCGGGACTAGCGGGAGCTACAATGAGCAGTTCTTC. Its translation is CSVAGTSGSYNEQFF.

The CDR3 spells CASGQGGTGELFF. CDR3 nucleotide sequence: TGTGCTAGCGGACAGGGGGGCACCGGGGAGCTGTTTTTT. The chain joins TRBV12-5 to TRBJ2-2, with 10 bases aligning to TRBD1. CDR3 length: 13 residues. The ends lost 9 bases at V and 4 bases at J; junction bases unmatched: 2. Germline values: CDR1 LGHNT, CDR2 FRNRAP.

The V and J genes are TRBV29-1 and TRBJ1-1; D is unclear. The V end lost 8 bases, the J end lost 1 base, and 14 bases lay between the germline ends. CDR1 and CDR2 from the germline V gene are SQVTM and ANQGSEA. This CDR3 has 13 residues. CDR3 coding DNA: TGCAGCCCGATCTTGGAGGGGAACACTGAAGCTTTCTTT. Protein sequence: CSPILEGNTEAFF. The full variable domain, with the rest looked up from reference TRBV29-1 and TRBJ1-1, is SAVISQKPSRDICQRGTSLTIQCQVDSQVTMMFWYRQQPGQSLTLIATANQGSEATYESGFVIDKFPISRPNLTFSTLTVSNMSPEDSSIYLCSPILEGNTEAFFGQGTRLTVV.

The V call is TRBV6-5, the J call TRBJ2-1, with a possible D match to TRBD1 (5 bases). Germline loops: CDR1 MNHEY, CDR2 SVGAGI. The CDR3 is 14 amino acids. V was pared by 5 bases and J by 3 bases, with 11 bases between. The CDR3 coding sequence is TGTGCCAGCAGTCCCAGGGTGTACTACAATGAGCAGTTCTTC. It specifies CASSPRVYYNEQFF.

Points on this clone: This sample also contains other DNA sequences that code for the same CDR3. This chain connects TRBV9 to TRBJ2-7; D is uncertain. The V gene's germline CDR1 is SGDLS and CDR2 YYNGEE. V was trimmed by 0 bases and J by 2 bases, leaving 12 bases between them. CDR3 length equals 15 residues. The CDR3 DNA reads TGTGCCAGCAGCGTAGCAGGCACAAGTACCTACGAGCAGTACTTC. It is translated as CASSVAGTSTYEQYF.

V gene TRBV5-1 combines with J gene TRBJ2-7, with D uncertain. Germline V lookup: CDR1 SGHRS, CDR2 YFSETQ. Trimming shortened V by 7 bases and J by 5 bases, and 10 bases separated the two germline ends. The CDR3 runs 11 residues. The CDR3 spells CASRIQHEQYF. The CDR3 DNA is TGCGCCAGCCGAATACAACACGAGCAGTACTTC.

The chain joins TRBV5-1 to TRBJ2-7; tentative D call: TRBD2 (6 bases). Germline CDR1 is SGHRS and CDR2 is YFSETQ. V dropped 2 bases and J dropped 3 bases, with 12 bases sitting between them. The CDR3 has 14 residues. Here the CDR3 reads CASSFTGANYEQYF. The DNA for the CDR3 is TGCGCCAGCAGCTTCACGGGAGCTAACTACGAGCAGTACTTC.

To note about this clone: Other DNA sequences within the sample encode an identical CDR3. The chain couples TRBV28 to TRBJ1-1, with 11 bases identical to TRBD1. The length of the CDR3 is 14 residues. Trimming cost V 5 bases and J 5 bases; bases outside gene matches: 4. Looked up from germline, CDR1 is MDHEN and CDR2 is SYDVKM. CDR3 loop: CASSGDRGSTEAFF. The CDR3 bases are TGTGCCAGCAGTGGGGACAGGGGGTCTACTGAAGCTTTCTTT.

The chain employs TRBV28 and TRBJ2-7, with 9 bases fitting TRBD1. Trimming at V came to 1 base and at J to 3 bases, leaving 7 bases not matched to a gene. Germline values: CDR1 MDHEN, CDR2 SYDVKM. The CDR3 contains 16 residues. The CDR3 nucleotides read TGTGCCAGCAGTTTATCCCTGACAGGGGGTGGCTACGAGCAGTACTTC. It encodes CASSLSLTGGGYEQYF.

V usage is TRBV15 and J usage is TRBJ2-5; D remains ambiguous. The V end lost 3 bases, the J end lost 5 bases, and 16 bases lay between the germline ends. Germline CDR1 reads LNHNV; CDR2 reads YYDKDF (reference sequence). This CDR3 has 15 amino acids. CDR3: CATSRARKGWETQYF. CDR3 DNA sequence: TGTGCCACCAGCAGGGCCCGGAAGGGATGGGAGACCCAGTACTTC.

Only a few counts were recorded for this clone. The chain has TRBV4-1 and TRBJ1-2, with no clear D. The length of the CDR3 is 14 residues. Germline CDR1 reads MGHRA; CDR2 reads YSYEKL. V was pared by 2 bases and J by 3 bases, with 10 bases between. The CDR3 DNA reads TGCGCCAGCAGCCAACATCCCGAATACTATGGCTACACCTTC. It encodes CASSQHPEYYGYTF.

The CDR3 is CASSLVGGAETQYF. The CDR3 nucleotides read TGTGCCAGCAGCTTGGTGGGGGGGGCGGAGACCCAGTACTTC. The chain combines TRBV5-6 with TRBJ2-5; D may be TRBD2 (7 bases). This CDR3 is 14 amino acids long. V was shortened by 0 bases and J by 5 bases, with 11 bases between the two germline ends. Germline-derived CDR1 and CDR2 are SGHDT and YYEEEE.

The chain uses TRBV5-4 and TRBJ2-7; possibly TRBD1 for D (7 bases). This CDR3 comprises 15 residues. The V gene lost 0 bases and the J gene lost 4 bases, with 14 bases spanning the gap. Germline CDR1 is SGHNT and CDR2 is YYREEE (reference sequence). As DNA, the CDR3 is TGTGCCAGCAGCTTGGCCCAGGGGGGAAAGTACGAGCAGTACTTC. Residues: CASSLAQGGKYEQYF.

The chain recombines TRBV27 with TRBJ1-1; 7 nucleotides line up with TRBD1. Germline loops: CDR1 MNHEY, CDR2 SMNVEV (reference sequence). Trimming at V came to 6 bases and at J to 0 bases, leaving 4 bases not matched to a gene. The length of the CDR3 is 14 residues. DNA of the CDR3: TGTGCCAGCAGAGACAGGGCGGTGAACACTGAAGCTTTCTTT. Its protein product is CASRDRAVNTEAFF.

J is TRBJ1-5 and V is TRBV4-1; 7 nucleotides line up with TRBD1. The CDR3 is made up of 16 amino acids. The ends lost 4 bases at V and 4 bases at J; junction bases unmatched: 10. CDR1 and CDR2 from the germline V gene are MGHRA and YSYEKL. CDR3 amino acids: CASSPGRGLVNQPQHF. As DNA, the CDR3 is TGCGCCAGCAGCCCCGGTAGGGGGCTTGTTAATCAGCCCCAGCATTTT.